The subject of this entry is one TCR beta chain. The antigen remains unidentified. The V gene end was trimmed by 1 base and the J gene end by 4 bases; junction bases not matched to a gene: 4. There are 15 residues in the CDR3. Looked up from germline, CDR1 is MNHNS and CDR2 is SASEGT. Healthy bone marrow donors formed the donor group. The PCR made use of 60 Vbeta and 13 Jbeta primers. Produced via immunoSEQ multiplex PCR; TCRdb's table is partial and in-frame only. The repertoire holds more than 80,000 clones, with roughly 75% as singletons. This entry is derived from a study of cytomegalovirus exposure and HLA in healthy donors. Findings of the study overall: According to an earlier analysis, most TCR beta V segments yielded productive rearrangements about 90% or about 30% of the time. A link between a missense DCLRE1C variant and TCR beta V- and J-gene trimming emerged from a later analysis. Rare TCR sequences predominated, though certain public TCRs were found in many donors.

What was sequenced was PBMCs. The V and J genes are TRBV6-1 and TRBJ2-4; TRBD1 matches 7 bases. The clonotype originates from a man aged 35-49 years in good health and CMV-seronegative. CDR3 coding DNA: TGTGCCAGCAGTGAAGTAAGGGGACAGAAAAACATTCAGTACTTC. It yields the protein CASSEVRGQKNIQYF.